This T cell receptor beta chain was sequenced in a study of T cells after yellow fever vaccination. The 5'RACE template-switching step produced TCR cDNA and added a universal primer site and UMIs. MiXCR, run by TCRdb on the 5' RACE reads, gives a single entry per CDR3 protein. The sample includes approximately 510,000 distinct CDR3 sequences, less than 25% of them seen just once. Notes on the study in general: Post-booster reappearance was seen for most primary-vaccination clones (around 96% CD4, 88% CD8). Just a small share of clonotypes turned up in the CD4 compartment as well as the CD8 compartment.

The CDR3 covers 14 residues. Per germline, CDR1 MNHEY and CDR2 SVGEGT. With 6 bases clipped from V and 4 bases from J, the junction kept 9 bases outside the gene matches. This clonotype was picked up a small number of times. Its specificity is not known. This clonotype originated in a man younger than 35 who received the YFV17D yellow fever vaccine. This sample comprised PBMCs, obtained roughly 23 days after the first yellow fever vaccination. V gene TRBV6-2 or TRBV6-3 combines with J gene TRBJ2-7; TRBD1 matches 7 bases. The CDR3 sequence: CASREGQVGYEQYV. The CDR3 nucleotides read TGTGCCAGCAGGGAAGGACAGGTGGGTTACGAGCAGTACGTC.